The 27 T cell receptor beta chains listed next were all sequenced from one sample in a study of T-cell memory formation after mild COVID-19. TCRdb processed the 5' RACE reads anew with MiXCR; each CDR3 protein has one entry. The sample consists of roughly 250,000 distinct CDR3 sequences, roughly 17% of them appearing once. Material: PBMCs or a T cell subset sorted from them (not recorded which). The receptors derive from a man between 18 and 35 years old who had mild COVID-19 (a few samples of this study predate the infection). Cell type and time point are not known.

The chain employs TRBV18 and TRBJ2-5, with D hard to call. V lost 4 bases to trimming and J lost 0 bases, with 3 bases between them. CDR1 is KGHSH, CDR2 LQKENI, per germline. The CDR3 consists of 12 residues. The CDR3 DNA is TGTGCCAGCTCACGGTACCAAGAGACCCAGTACTTC. Translated: CASSRYQETQYF.

This clonotype was seen many times. V usage is TRBV4-3 and J usage is TRBJ2-1, with 7 nucleotides matching TRBD2. Losses at the gene ends were 0 bases for V and 7 bases for J; bases not matched to a gene: 9. CDR1 and CDR2 from the germline V gene are LGHNA and YSLEER. CDR3 length: 16 amino acids. CDR3: CASSQDRSSGGNEQFF. The CDR3 DNA is TGCGCCAGCAGCCAAGATCGCTCTAGCGGTGGGAATGAGCAGTTCTTC.

CDR3 region: CASSLEGGLETQYF. DNA of the CDR3: TGTGCCAGCAGCCTCGAGGGGGGCCTAGAGACCCAGTACTTC. The rearrangement links TRBV27 to TRBJ2-5; D might be TRBD1 or TRBD2, each matching 6 bases. V was shortened by 6 bases and J by 4 bases, with 15 bases between the two germline ends. The CDR3 runs 14 residues. Germline values: CDR1 MNHEY, CDR2 SMNVEV (reference sequence).

This clonotype showed up just a few times. This chain links TRBV27 with TRBJ2-1; possibly TRBD2 for D (6 bases). V gave up 6 bases and J gave up 7 bases, with 16 bases separating them. There are 14 residues in the CDR3. Germline V gives CDR1 MNHEY, CDR2 SMNVEV (reference sequence). The CDR3 loop is CASSWTGGINEQFF. In nucleotides, the CDR3 is TGTGCCAGCAGCTGGACGGGCGGGATAAATGAGCAGTTCTTC.

The gene calls are TRBV7-2 and TRBJ2-6; D may be TRBD1 (6 bases). The CDR3 runs to 17 residues. V was pared by 2 bases and J by 4 bases, with 15 bases between. Germline assignment: CDR1 SGHTA and CDR2 FQGNSA. Here the CDR3 DNA reads TGTGCCAGCAGCTTATTGTTTAGGACAGCCGGGGCCAACGTCCTGACTTTC. This gives the protein CASSLLFRTAGANVLTF.

The rearrangement joins TRBV21-1 to TRBJ1-4; the tabulated D call, TRBD1, remains unverified against the DNA. TRBV21-1 is marked as a pseudogene. The CDR3 runs 15 residues. Written as DNA, the CDR3 is TGTGCCAGCAGCAAAATGCGGACAGGGGAGGAAAAACTGTTTTTT. Translating it yields CASSKMRTGEEKLFF.

This clonotype has just a few counts. This CDR3 is CASSQLSTSVSYEQYV. The CDR3 nucleotides read TGTGCCAGCAGTCAGCTTTCCACGTCGGTTTCCTACGAGCAGTACGTC. The chain has TRBV6-2 or TRBV6-3 and TRBJ2-7; D is undetermined. V was trimmed by 5 bases and J by 1 base, leaving 18 bases between them. Germline loops: CDR1 MNHEY, CDR2 SVGEGT. The CDR3 covers 16 residues.

The sample holds a few counts of this clonotype. The chain recombines TRBV28 with TRBJ2-7; 8 bases line up with TRBD2. This CDR3 is 16 amino acids long. Trimming took 7 bases from V and 2 from J; bases not matched to a gene: 13. Germline loops: CDR1 MDHEN, CDR2 SYDVKM. The CDR3 loop is CASTPAVAGSPYEQYV. As DNA, the CDR3 is TGTGCCAGCACCCCCGCAGTAGCGGGGTCCCCCTACGAGCAGTACGTC.

The chain carries TRBV7-2 and TRBJ2-7; a weak D match, TRBD2 (6 bases). V lost 5 bases to trimming and J lost 4 bases, with 12 bases between them. Germline CDR1 reads SGHTA; CDR2 reads FQGNSA. The CDR3 extends over 13 amino acids. In DNA, the CDR3 is TGTGCCAGCAGCCCCCTGACTAGTTACGAGCAGTACTTC. This gives the protein CASSPLTSYEQYF. The full variable domain, with the rest looked up from reference TRBV7-2 and TRBJ2-7, is GAGVSQSPSNKVTEKGKDVELRCDPISGHTALYWYRQSLGQGLEFLIYFQGNSAPDKSGLPSDRFSAERTGGSVSTLTIQRTQQEDSAVYLCASSPLTSYEQYFGPGTRLTVT.

This clonotype was seen ten or more times. The chain combines TRBV7-2 with TRBJ1-2, with no clear D. This CDR3 comprises 12 residues. The germline gives CDR1 SGHTA, CDR2 FQGNSA. V dropped 7 bases and J dropped 4 bases, with 10 bases sitting between them. The CDR3 is CASTPLLYGYTF. The DNA of the CDR3 is TGTGCCAGCACCCCTTTGCTCTATGGCTACACCTTC.

This clonotype has just a few counts. The rearrangement joins TRBV10-2 to TRBJ2-7, with TRBD2 identical over 9 bases. Germline assignment: CDR1 WSHSY and CDR2 SAAADI. This CDR3 region has 16 residues. The V segment lost 3 bases and the J segment 0 bases; nucleotides outside the gene matches: 6. The CDR3, as DNA: TGCGCCAGCAGTGAATTAGCGGGGGACAGCTCCTACGAGCAGTACTTC. Translation: CASSELAGDSSYEQYF.

This clonotype was found a few times. The rearrangement joins TRBV4-2 to TRBJ1-5; D is ambiguous. Looked up from germline, CDR1 is LGHNA and CDR2 is YNFKEQ. V was pared by 2 bases and J by 3 bases, with 14 bases between. The CDR3 runs to 16 residues. The CDR3 nucleotides are TGTGCCAGCAGCCAAAGCGACGGACTATACAATCAGCCCCAGCATTTT. It yields the protein CASSQSDGLYNQPQHF.

The V gene is TRBV13, the J gene TRBJ2-5; perhaps TRBD1 as D (6 bases). The V end was cut by 4 bases, the J end by 2 bases, with 11 bases between. The germline V gene has CDR1 PRHDT and CDR2 FYEKMQ (reference sequence). CDR3 length: 14 residues. The DNA of the CDR3 is TGTGCCAGCAGCTACACGGACAGTCAAGAGACCCAGTACTTC. This gives the protein CASSYTDSQETQYF.

The V call is TRBV7-2, the J call TRBJ1-6; possible D gene TRBD1, 6 bases. CDR1 SGHTA and CDR2 FQGNSA come from the germline V gene. This CDR3 has 16 amino acids. V was trimmed by 4 bases and J by 7 bases, leaving 17 bases between them. CDR3 sequence: CASSSRQVYLNSPLHF. DNA of the CDR3: TGTGCCAGCAGCTCACGACAGGTCTATCTGAATTCACCCCTCCACTTT.

This clonotype was detected only once. The chain couples TRBV12-3 or TRBV12-4 to TRBJ1-5; perhaps TRBD1 as D (6 bases). The length of the CDR3 is 12 residues. V lost 4 bases, J lost 7 bases, and 8 bases lay in between. The chain's CDR3 is CASSSGAQPQHF. The CDR3 region has the DNA TGTGCCAGCAGTTCGGGGGCCCAGCCCCAGCATTTT.

This chain uses TRBV4-2 with TRBJ1-2; 8 bases are shared with TRBD1. Germline assignment: CDR1 LGHNA and CDR2 YNFKEQ. The CDR3 runs to 13 residues. Trimming took 6 bases from V and 5 from J; bases not matched to a gene: 5. DNA of the CDR3: TGTGCCAGCAGATGGACAGGGAGATATGGCTACACCTTC. It translates to CASRWTGRYGYTF.

In this sample, this clonotype turned up a few times. V usage is TRBV29-1 and J usage is TRBJ2-3; D uncertain. Germline assignment: CDR1 SQVTM and CDR2 ANQGSEA. The CDR3 is 12 amino acids. V was pared by 7 bases and J by 0 bases, with 8 bases between. CDR3 in DNA: TGCAGCGGGTCATCTAGCACAGATACGCAGTATTTT. Translation gives CSGSSSTDTQYF.

The table lists this clonotype with many counts. CDR3 region: CASSSRGGLGVNEQFF. The DNA of the CDR3 is TGTGCCAGCAGCTCGAGGGGGGGCCTCGGAGTTAATGAGCAGTTCTTC. The gene calls are TRBV7-9 and TRBJ2-1, with TRBD2 as a possible D gene (7 bases). The CDR3 has 16 amino acids. Germline loops: CDR1 SEHNR, CDR2 FQNEAQ (reference sequence). V lost 4 bases and J 7 bases, leaving 20 bases between the germline ends.

The chain couples TRBV27 to TRBJ2-5, with D possibly TRBD2 on 5 matching bases. Trimming took 5 bases from V and 5 from J, leaving 15 bases between them. This CDR3 has 14 amino acids. Germline CDR1 and CDR2: MNHEY and SMNVEV (reference sequence). As DNA, the CDR3 is TGTGCCAGCAGTCGGGATTGGCGAGGGGAGACCCAGTACTTC. Protein: CASSRDWRGETQYF.

This clonotype was seen more than once but under ten times. The V call is TRBV9, the J call TRBJ2-1, with D unclear. CDR1 SGDLS and CDR2 YYNGEE come from the germline V gene. Trimming pared 6 bases from V and 4 bases from J, leaving 11 bases between. This CDR3 is built from 13 residues. The CDR3 DNA reads as TGTGCCAGCAACGAGGACGGATACAATGAGCAGTTCTTC. This encodes CASNEDGYNEQFF.

The table lists this clonotype with a few counts. The chain carries TRBV7-2 and TRBJ2-1; D is uncertain. Germline values: CDR1 SGHTA, CDR2 FQGNSA. The CDR3 totals 12 residues. V lost 3 bases and J 6 bases, leaving 6 bases between the germline ends. The CDR3 nucleotides read TGTGCCAGCAGCTTCGAGGCCAATGAGCAGTTCTTC. Amino acid sequence: CASSFEANEQFF.

Many counts were recorded for this clonotype. This chain uses TRBV7-9 with TRBJ2-5; D might be TRBD1 (5 bases). The germline V gene has CDR1 SEHNR and CDR2 FQNEAQ (reference sequence). Trimming removed 2 bases at V and 3 bases at J, with 13 bases between. This CDR3 is 15 amino acids long. CDR3 nucleotide sequence: TGTGCCAGCAGCTTACCAGGGAACCTTAAAGAGACCCAGTACTTC. It specifies CASSLPGNLKETQYF.

The genes are TRBV7-3 and TRBJ2-2; 11 bases fit TRBD1. The CDR3 sequence is 15 residues long. V was pared by 4 bases and J by 3 bases, with 1 base of the junction left unmatched. Germline V gene lookup returns CDR1 SGHTA and CDR2 FQGTGA. The CDR3 DNA reads as TGTGCCAGCAGCTGGGGACAGGGGGACACCGGGGAGCTGTTTTTT. This sequence encodes CASSWGQGDTGELFF.

This clonotype was seen more than once but under ten times. This chain joins TRBV7-3 and TRBJ2-2, with unresolved D. V was pared by 4 bases and J by 4 bases, with 16 bases between. This CDR3 has 16 amino acids. In germline, CDR1 is SGHTA, CDR2 FQGTGA. DNA for the CDR3: TGTGCCAGCAGCTACGTCTCTTCGTTGGCCACCGGGGAGCTGTTTTTT. It is translated as CASSYVSSLATGELFF.

This clonotype has just a few counts. V and J are TRBV5-1 and TRBJ2-2; 10 bases fit TRBD1. The CDR3 covers 14 residues. The V and J ends lost 4 bases and 7 bases, in that order; junction bases with no gene match: 4. Germline lookup yields CDR1 SGHRS and CDR2 YFSETQ. The CDR3 region is CASSARDRGGELFF. The CDR3 DNA reads TGCGCCAGCAGCGCGCGGGACAGGGGCGGGGAGCTGTTTTTT.

The chain couples TRBV4-3 to TRBJ2-3; TRBD1 matches 7 bases. The V gene end was trimmed by 1 base and the J gene end by 1 base; junction bases not matched to a gene: 5. Looked up from germline, CDR1 is LGHNA and CDR2 is YSLEER. CDR3 length: 16 amino acids. The CDR3: CASSQGQGPGTDTQYF. CDR3 bases: TGCGCCAGCAGCCAAGGACAGGGCCCGGGCACAGATACGCAGTATTTT.

This clonotype was seen at least ten times. V and J are TRBV4-1 and TRBJ1-1; maybe TRBD1 (5 bases). The CDR3 spans 16 residues. From germline, CDR1 is MGHRA and CDR2 YSYEKL. Trimming removed 3 bases from V and 3 bases from J, with 17 bases in between. In DNA, the CDR3 is TGCGCCAGCAGCCATCGAACCGGAGGGGCCGACACTGAAGCTTTCTTT. Protein: CASSHRTGGADTEAFF.